The rows below give T cell receptor beta chains drawn from one sample of a study of T cell responses to AZD1222 COVID-19 vaccine. Produced via immunoSEQ multiplex PCR; TCRdb's table is partial and in-frame only. The table has approximately 150,000 clones, just under 90% seen once. The source was peripheral blood, collected 28 days after the second dose of the MenACWY control vaccine. Every receptor here comes from an adult who received the MenACWY meningococcal vaccine as a control. Both conserved end residues are part of each CDR3. The D gene is left open where the match is weak. Size is stated for part of the rows, as once, few or many counts, or as a class when the clone is expanded.

v_gene: TRBV7-2; d_gene: -; j_gene: TRBJ1-4; abundance: -; CDR3aa: CASSTGATSKDNEKLFF; CDR3nt: TGTGCCAGCAGCACCGGGGCCACCTCCAAGGATAATGAAAAACTGTTTTTT
v_gene: TRBV19; d_gene: -; j_gene: TRBJ1-5; abundance: -; CDR3aa: CASSILAGGRNQPQHF; CDR3nt: TGTGCCAGTAGTATTCTCGCGGGAGGAAGGAATCAGCCCCAGCATTTT
v_gene: TRBV6-5; d_gene: -; j_gene: TRBJ1-3; abundance: -; CDR3aa: CASSFGGSGNTIYF; CDR3nt: TGTGCCAGCAGTTTCGGTGGTTCTGGAAACACCATATATTTT
v_gene: TRBV6-5; d_gene: TRBD1; j_gene: TRBJ1-4; abundance: -; CDR3aa: CASAFWTGPSEKLFF; CDR3nt: TGTGCCAGCGCCTTCTGGACAGGGCCGAGTGAAAAACTGTTTTTT
v_gene: TRBV6-2/TRBV6-3; d_gene: -; j_gene: TRBJ2-1; abundance: once; CDR3aa: CASSPITRGTYNEQFF; CDR3nt: TGTGCCAGCAGCCCCATAACTAGGGGTACCTACAATGAGCAGTTCTTC
v_gene: TRBV1; d_gene: -; j_gene: TRBJ2-7; abundance: -; CDR3aa: CTSRHPRTSYEQYF; CDR3nt: TGCACCAGCAGGCATCCTCGGACTTCCTACGAGCAGTACTTC
v_gene: TRBV9; d_gene: -; j_gene: TRBJ1-4; abundance: -; CDR3aa: CASSVGVSGEKLFF; CDR3nt: TGTGCCAGCAGCGTAGGGGTTTCAGGCGAAAAACTGTTTTTT
v_gene: TRBV27; d_gene: -; j_gene: TRBJ1-4; abundance: -; CDR3aa: CASSLNGPNEKLFF; CDR3nt: TGTGCCAGCAGTTTAAACGGACCTAATGAAAAACTGTTTTTT
v_gene: TRBV29-1; d_gene: -; j_gene: TRBJ2-7; abundance: -; CDR3aa: CSVDRGEQYF; CDR3nt: TGCAGCGTTGACAGGGGCGAGCAGTACTTC
v_gene: TRBV5-1; d_gene: -; j_gene: TRBJ2-5; abundance: -; CDR3aa: CASSLDNLSGETQYF; CDR3nt: TGCGCCAGCAGCTTGGATAACCTTAGTGGGGAGACCCAGTACTTC
v_gene: TRBV30; d_gene: TRBD2; j_gene: TRBJ2-5; abundance: -; CDR3aa: CAWGSGRKETQYF; CDR3nt: TGTGCCTGGGGCAGCGGGAGGAAAGAGACCCAGTACTTC
v_gene: TRBV6-2/TRBV6-3; d_gene: -; j_gene: TRBJ1-2; abundance: -; CDR3aa: CASSYLAGYTF; CDR3nt: TGTGCCAGCAGTTACCTGGCTGGCTACACCTTC
v_gene: TRBV7-3; d_gene: -; j_gene: TRBJ2-6; abundance: -; CDR3aa: CASSLNPPVLGSGANVLTF; CDR3nt: TGTGCCAGCAGCTTAAACCCCCCGGTTCTGGGCTCTGGGGCCAACGTCCTGACTTTC
v_gene: TRBV7-2; d_gene: -; j_gene: TRBJ2-3; abundance: once; CDR3aa: CASSLLSGPPDTQYF; CDR3nt: TGTGCCAGCAGCTTATTGAGTGGCCCCCCAGATACGCAGTATTTT
v_gene: TRBV24-1; d_gene: TRBD2; j_gene: TRBJ2-5; abundance: -; CDR3aa: CATSDFSETSVGETQYF; CDR3nt: TGTGCCACCAGTGATTTCTCAGAGACTAGCGTTGGAGAGACCCAGTACTTC
v_gene: TRBV28; d_gene: -; j_gene: TRBJ1-2; abundance: -; CDR3aa: CASSLGGGGQGYTF; CDR3nt: TGTGCCAGCAGCCTAGGGGGAGGAGGGCAGGGCTACACCTTC
v_gene: TRBV11-2; d_gene: -; j_gene: TRBJ2-6; abundance: -; CDR3aa: CASSSPQGSGANVLTF; CDR3nt: TGTGCCAGCAGCTCCCCCCAGGGCTCTGGGGCCAACGTCCTGACTTTC
v_gene: TRBV7-8; d_gene: -; j_gene: TRBJ1-6; abundance: -; CDR3aa: CASSLERQNSPLHF; CDR3nt: TGTGCCAGCAGCTTAGAGAGACAGAATTCACCCCTCCACTTT
v_gene: TRBV11-3; d_gene: TRBD2; j_gene: TRBJ2-5; abundance: -; CDR3aa: CASKTSVRQETQYF; CDR3nt: TGTGCCAGCAAGACTAGCGTCAGGCAAGAGACCCAGTACTTC
v_gene: TRBV25-1; d_gene: -; j_gene: TRBJ1-1; abundance: -; CDR3aa: CASGEKWARGPTEAFF; CDR3nt: TGTGCCAGCGGGGAGAAGTGGGCTCGGGGGCCCACTGAAGCTTTCTTT
v_gene: TRBV28; d_gene: -; j_gene: TRBJ1-6; abundance: -; CDR3aa: CASSSWNSPLHF; CDR3nt: TGTGCCAGCAGTTCATGGAATTCACCCCTCCACTTT
v_gene: TRBV18; d_gene: -; j_gene: TRBJ2-7; abundance: -; CDR3aa: CASSPGNLNYEQYF; CDR3nt: TGTGCCAGCTCACCTGGTAACCTCAACTACGAGCAGTACTTC
v_gene: TRBV7-7; d_gene: TRBD2; j_gene: TRBJ2-7; abundance: -; CDR3aa: CASSSGLAGGPHEQYF; CDR3nt: TGTGCCAGCAGCTCGGGACTAGCGGGAGGGCCTCACGAGCAGTACTTC
v_gene: TRBV4-1; d_gene: TRBD2; j_gene: TRBJ2-7; abundance: -; CDR3aa: CASSQDLTTSGIYEQYF; CDR3nt: TGCGCCAGCAGCCAAGATCTGACAACTAGCGGCATTTACGAGCAGTACTTC
v_gene: TRBV7-3; d_gene: -; j_gene: TRBJ1-3; abundance: -; CDR3aa: CASSRGAGGNTIYF; CDR3nt: TGTGCCAGCAGTCGGGGGGCAGGCGGAAACACCATATATTTT
v_gene: TRBV30; d_gene: -; j_gene: TRBJ2-7; abundance: -; CDR3aa: CAWSANYEQYF; CDR3nt: TGTGCCTGGAGTGCCAACTACGAGCAGTACTTC
v_gene: TRBV9; d_gene: -; j_gene: TRBJ1-4; abundance: -; CDR3aa: CASSFRGQSNEKLFF; CDR3nt: TGTGCCAGCAGCTTCCGAGGGCAGTCTAATGAAAAACTGTTTTTT
v_gene: TRBV28; d_gene: -; j_gene: TRBJ1-1; abundance: -; CDR3aa: CASHVTPGLAEAFF; CDR3nt: TGTGCCAGCCACGTTACCCCGGGATTAGCTGAAGCTTTCTTT
v_gene: TRBV29-1; d_gene: TRBD1; j_gene: TRBJ1-1; abundance: -; CDR3aa: CSVDREEAFF; CDR3nt: TGCAGCGTCGACAGGGAGGAAGCTTTCTTT
v_gene: TRBV28; d_gene: -; j_gene: TRBJ1-4; abundance: -; CDR3aa: CASNTLRLYEKLFF; CDR3nt: TGTGCCAGCAACACCTTGAGGTTATATGAAAAACTGTTTTTT
v_gene: TRBV28; d_gene: -; j_gene: TRBJ2-5; abundance: -; CDR3aa: CASSITGHETQYF; CDR3nt: TGTGCCAGCAGTATAACAGGGCACGAGACCCAGTACTTC
v_gene: TRBV11-2; d_gene: TRBD1; j_gene: TRBJ1-5; abundance: -; CDR3aa: CASSLRQGDQPQHF; CDR3nt: TGTGCCAGCAGCTTACGACAGGGAGATCAGCCCCAGCATTTT
v_gene: TRBV11-3; d_gene: TRBD1; j_gene: TRBJ2-1; abundance: -; CDR3aa: CASSRRDSYNEQFF; CDR3nt: TGTGCCAGCAGCCGCCGGGACAGTTACAATGAGCAGTTCTTC
v_gene: TRBV3-1/TRBV3-2; d_gene: -; j_gene: TRBJ1-2; abundance: -; CDR3aa: CASSIRGAYGYTF; CDR3nt: TGTGCCAGCAGCATACGTGGGGCGTATGGCTACACCTTC
v_gene: TRBV5-1; d_gene: TRBD2; j_gene: TRBJ2-3; abundance: -; CDR3aa: CASSFGASGTPDTQYF; CDR3nt: TGCGCCAGCAGCTTCGGGGCTAGCGGGACCCCAGATACGCAGTATTTT
v_gene: TRBV12-3/TRBV12-4; d_gene: -; j_gene: TRBJ1-1; abundance: -; CDR3aa: CASSRAFNTEAFF; CDR3nt: TGTGCCAGCAGCCGGGCTTTTAACACTGAAGCTTTCTTT
v_gene: TRBV11-2; d_gene: TRBD2; j_gene: TRBJ2-7; abundance: -; CDR3aa: CASSSPSGSNEQYF; CDR3nt: TGTGCCAGCAGCTCCCCTAGCGGGAGTAACGAGCAGTACTTC
v_gene: TRBV5-5; d_gene: TRBD2; j_gene: TRBJ2-2; abundance: -; CDR3aa: CASSLLAGMNTGELFF; CDR3nt: TGTGCCAGCAGCTTGCTAGCGGGGATGAACACCGGGGAGCTGTTTTTT
v_gene: TRBV4-3; d_gene: -; j_gene: TRBJ2-1; abundance: -; CDR3aa: CASSQVDYYNEQFF; CDR3nt: TGCGCCAGCAGCCAAGTGGACTATTACAATGAGCAGTTCTTC
v_gene: TRBV30; d_gene: TRBD2; j_gene: TRBJ2-7; abundance: -; CDR3aa: CACTDPGLAGKSLSYEQYF; CDR3nt: TGTGCCTGCACCGATCCGGGACTAGCGGGAAAAAGCCTCTCCTACGAGCAGTACTTC
v_gene: TRBV5-1; d_gene: -; j_gene: TRBJ2-5; abundance: -; CDR3aa: CASSSTGGGETQYF; CDR3nt: TGCGCCAGCAGCTCTACAGGGGGAGGGGAGACCCAGTACTTC
v_gene: TRBV5-1; d_gene: -; j_gene: TRBJ1-1; abundance: -; CDR3aa: CASSRQWNTEAFF; CDR3nt: TGCGCCAGCAGCCGACAATGGAACACTGAAGCTTTCTTT
v_gene: TRBV27; d_gene: -; j_gene: TRBJ2-1; abundance: -; CDR3aa: CASSSPLRDNEQFF; CDR3nt: TGTGCCAGCAGTTCGCCACTTCGAGACAATGAGCAGTTCTTC
v_gene: TRBV7-2; d_gene: -; j_gene: TRBJ2-1; abundance: once; CDR3aa: CASSFGGIVNEQFF; CDR3nt: TGTGCCAGCAGCTTTGGCGGGATAGTAAATGAGCAGTTCTTC
v_gene: TRBV10-3; d_gene: TRBD2; j_gene: TRBJ2-3; abundance: -; CDR3aa: CAIRELAESTDTQYF; CDR3nt: TGTGCCATCAGGGAACTAGCGGAGAGCACAGATACGCAGTATTTT
v_gene: TRBV29-1; d_gene: -; j_gene: TRBJ2-1; abundance: -; CDR3aa: CSVLGGSYNEQFF; CDR3nt: TGCAGCGTCCTAGGGGGTTCCTACAATGAGCAGTTCTTC
v_gene: TRBV9; d_gene: -; j_gene: TRBJ1-1; abundance: -; CDR3aa: CASSAGLNTEAFF; CDR3nt: TGTGCCAGCAGCGCGGGATTGAACACTGAAGCTTTCTTT
v_gene: TRBV28; d_gene: -; j_gene: TRBJ1-1; abundance: once; CDR3aa: CASSFQTPAEAFF; CDR3nt: TGTGCCAGCAGTTTCCAGACCCCCGCTGAAGCTTTCTTT
v_gene: TRBV24-1; d_gene: TRBD1; j_gene: TRBJ2-3; abundance: -; CDR3aa: CATSDRTGRTDTQYF; CDR3nt: TGTGCCACCAGTGATAGGACAGGGAGAACAGATACGCAGTATTTT
v_gene: TRBV7-2; d_gene: TRBD2; j_gene: TRBJ2-1; abundance: few; CDR3aa: CASSLESLAGRPSYNEQFF; CDR3nt: TGTGCCAGCAGCTTAGAGAGCCTAGCGGGGAGGCCCTCCTACAATGAGCAGTTCTTC
v_gene: TRBV6-5; d_gene: TRBD2; j_gene: TRBJ2-7; abundance: -; CDR3aa: CASSYPSGGVYEQYF; CDR3nt: TGTGCCAGCAGTTACCCTTCGGGGGGGGTCTACGAGCAGTACTTC
v_gene: TRBV7-9; d_gene: TRBD1; j_gene: TRBJ1-4; abundance: -; CDR3aa: CASSWRDRGSEKLFF; CDR3nt: TGTGCCAGCAGCTGGCGGGACAGGGGAAGTGAAAAACTGTTTTTT
v_gene: TRBV7-9; d_gene: -; j_gene: TRBJ1-5; abundance: -; CDR3aa: CASSSYLQPQHF; CDR3nt: TGTGCCAGCAGTTCTTATTTGCAGCCCCAGCATTTT